This TCR beta chain originates from a study of blood T cell repertoires in COVID-19. Background on the study: There were acute and convalescent COVID-19 samples, and they came from the United States, Italy and Spain. Sources were T cells, B-cell-depleted T cells, or PBMCs; the material itself was cDNA or gDNA.

This CDR3 comprises 14 residues. Germline CDR1 and CDR2: MNHEY and SVGAGI. V dropped 5 bases and J dropped 9; count of bases not matched to a gene: 8. Under the authors' procedure: It was from reference gene primer amplification that nucleated cell counts were estimated. Sequencing used immunoSEQ multiplex PCR; TCRdb keeps in-frame clones, though not all of them. The V and J calls and clone size are taken from that table; D and trimming were inferred from the DNA. The table lists 29,000 or so clones, 80% of them singletons. V is TRBV6-5 and J is TRBJ2-1; 9 nucleotides match TRBD1. The receptor's source is a woman in her seventies with acute or convalescent COVID-19. The specimen sequenced was peripheral blood. CDR3 amino acids: CASSPAGQGAEQFF. CDR3 bases: TGTGCCAGCAGTCCCGCGGGACAGGGTGCTGAGCAGTTCTTC.